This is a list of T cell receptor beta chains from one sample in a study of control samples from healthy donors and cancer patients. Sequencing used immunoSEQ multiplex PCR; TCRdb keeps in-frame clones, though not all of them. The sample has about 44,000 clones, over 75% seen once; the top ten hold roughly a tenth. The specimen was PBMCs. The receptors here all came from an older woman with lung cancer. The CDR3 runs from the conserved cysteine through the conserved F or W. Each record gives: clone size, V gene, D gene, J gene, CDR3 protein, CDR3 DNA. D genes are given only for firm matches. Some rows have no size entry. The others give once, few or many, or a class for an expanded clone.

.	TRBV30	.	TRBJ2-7	CAWSQGPYYEQYF	TGTGCCTGGAGCCAGGGACCCTACTACGAGCAGTACTTC
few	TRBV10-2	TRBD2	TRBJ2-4	CASTDSGEKNIQYF	TGCGCCAGCACCGATAGCGGGGAAAAAAACATTCAGTACTTC
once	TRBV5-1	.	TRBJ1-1	CASSIQGETEAFF	TGCGCCAGCAGCATACAAGGTGAGACTGAAGCTTTCTTT
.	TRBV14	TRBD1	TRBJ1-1	CASWTGETNTEAFF	TGTGCCAGCTGGACAGGGGAAACGAACACTGAAGCTTTCTTT
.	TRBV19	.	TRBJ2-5	CASSIIRSREQYF	TGTGCCAGTAGTATTATTCGCTCGAGGGAGCAGTACTTC
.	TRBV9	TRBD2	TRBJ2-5	CASSVVASGGQETQYF	TGTGCCAGCAGCGTAGTCGCTAGCGGGGGCCAAGAGACCCAGTACTTC
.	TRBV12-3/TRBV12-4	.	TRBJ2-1	CASSPPFSNEQFF	TGTGCCAGCAGTCCCCCTTTCTCCAATGAGCAGTTCTTC
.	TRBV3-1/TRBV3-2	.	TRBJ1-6	CASSHDGGLGNSPLHF	TGTGCCAGCAGCCATGACGGGGGGCTGGGTAATTCACCCCTCCACTTT
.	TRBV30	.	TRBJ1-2	CAFTTGNYGYTF	TGTGCCTTTACCACCGGGAACTATGGCTACACCTTC
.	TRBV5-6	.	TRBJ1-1	CASSLLSEAFF	TGTGCCAGCAGCCTCCTCAGTGAAGCTTTCTTT
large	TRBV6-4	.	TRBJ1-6	CASSDRSGNSPLHF	TGTGCCAGCAGCGACAGGAGCGGCAATTCACCCCTCCACTTT
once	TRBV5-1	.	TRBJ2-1	CASSLVDEQFF	TGCGCCAGCAGCTTGGTCGATGAGCAGTTCTTC
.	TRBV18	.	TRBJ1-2	CASSPLPGEAGMYYGYTF	TGTGCCAGCTCACCACTACCCGGGGAGGCAGGGATGTACTATGGCTACACCTTC
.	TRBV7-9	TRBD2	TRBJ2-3	CASSRRWERGSTDTQYF	TGTGCCAGCAGCCGCCGCTGGGAGCGGGGATCCACAGATACGCAGTATTTT
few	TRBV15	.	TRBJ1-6	CATSRDENSPLHF	TGTGCCACCAGCAGAGATGAAAATTCACCCCTCCACTTT
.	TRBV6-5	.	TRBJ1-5	CASGASQNQPQHF	TGTGCCAGCGGGGCCAGCCAGAACCAGCCCCAGCATTTT
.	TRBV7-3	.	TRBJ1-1	CASSHGGGGEAFF	TGTGCCAGCAGCCACGGAGGTGGGGGCGAAGCTTTCTTT
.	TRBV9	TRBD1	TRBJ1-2	CASSVGGQGAGGYTF	TGTGCCAGCAGCGTAGGCGGACAGGGGGCGGGTGGCTACACCTTC
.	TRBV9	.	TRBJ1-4	CASSVEGFTEKLFF	TGTGCCAGCAGCGTAGAAGGGTTCACTGAAAAACTGTTTTTT
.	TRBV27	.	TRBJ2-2	CASSPPLLAGTGELFF	TGTGCCAGCAGTCCGCCCCTCCTAGCTGGGACCGGGGAGCTGTTTTTT
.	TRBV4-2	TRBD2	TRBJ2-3	CASSQDGAGAPTSTDTQYF	TGTGCCAGCAGCCAAGATGGCGCGGGAGCGCCAACTAGCACAGATACGCAGTATTTT
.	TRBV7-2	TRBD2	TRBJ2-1	CASSPRTSGNYNEQFF	TGTGCCAGCAGCCCCCGGACTAGCGGAAACTACAATGAGCAGTTCTTC
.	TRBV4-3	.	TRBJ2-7	CASSQGTGIGEQSEQYF	TGCGCCAGCAGCCAAGGCACTGGCATCGGGGAGCAGTCCGAGCAGTACTTC
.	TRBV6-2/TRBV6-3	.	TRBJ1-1	CASSSPTGMNTEAFF	TGTGCCAGCAGTTCGCCCACAGGCATGAACACTGAAGCTTTCTTT
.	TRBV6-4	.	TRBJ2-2	CASSLGSGELFF	TGTGCCAGCAGTTTAGGATCCGGGGAGCTGTTTTTT
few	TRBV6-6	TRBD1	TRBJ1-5	CASRSGQDNQPQHF	TGTGCCAGCAGAAGCGGACAGGACAATCAGCCCCAGCATTTT
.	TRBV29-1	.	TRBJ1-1	CSAPPNGGTEAFF	TGCAGCGCGCCACCAAACGGGGGCACTGAAGCTTTCTTT
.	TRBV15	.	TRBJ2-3	CATSPGVSLSTDTQYF	TGTGCCACCAGCCCCGGGGTTAGCCTGAGCACAGATACGCAGTATTTT
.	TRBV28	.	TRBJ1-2	CASRIVGGAAGYTF	TGTGCCAGCAGGATTGTGGGGGGCGCGGCTGGCTACACCTTC
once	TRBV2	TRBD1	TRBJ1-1	CASSVGTDLTEAFF	TGTGCCAGCAGTGTCGGGACAGATCTCACTGAAGCTTTCTTT
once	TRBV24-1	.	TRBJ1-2	CATSDRTYGYTF	TGTGCCACCAGTGACAGGACGTATGGCTACACCTTC
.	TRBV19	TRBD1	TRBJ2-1	CASSFNRQGGEQFF	TGTGCCAGTAGTTTTAACCGACAGGGTGGTGAGCAGTTCTTC
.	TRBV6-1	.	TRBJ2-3	CASSEANRRLDTQYF	TGTGCCAGCAGTGAAGCCAACAGGAGGTTAGATACGCAGTATTTT
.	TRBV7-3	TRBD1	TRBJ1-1	CASSLGQQNTEAFF	TGTGCCAGCAGCTTGGGACAGCAGAACACTGAAGCTTTCTTT
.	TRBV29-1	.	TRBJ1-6	CSVEEIGEPLHF	TGCAGCGTTGAAGAAATTGGAGAACCCCTCCACTTT
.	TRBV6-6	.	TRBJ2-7	CASAEAQGGEQYF	TGTGCCAGCGCCGAGGCGCAGGGGGGCGAGCAGTACTTC
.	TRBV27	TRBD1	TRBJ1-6	CASSRDSANSPLHF	TGTGCCAGCAGCCGGGACAGCGCTAATTCACCCCTCCACTTT
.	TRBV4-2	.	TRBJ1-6	CASSPRDRGQNSPLHF	TGTGCCAGCAGCCCCCGGGACCGGGGACAAAATTCACCCCTCCACTTT
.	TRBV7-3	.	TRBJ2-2	CASSSPISGELFF	TGTGCCAGCAGCTCCCCCATATCCGGGGAGCTGTTTTTT
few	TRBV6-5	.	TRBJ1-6	CASRRDNNSPLHF	TGTGCCAGCAGGAGGGACAATAATTCACCCCTCCACTTT
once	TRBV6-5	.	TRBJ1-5	CASSSANSNQPQHF	TGTGCCAGCAGTTCCGCGAATAGCAATCAGCCCCAGCATTTT
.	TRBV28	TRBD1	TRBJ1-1	CASSLYPGTGEKEAFF	TGTGCCAGCAGTCTCTATCCCGGGACAGGGGAGAAAGAAGCTTTCTTT
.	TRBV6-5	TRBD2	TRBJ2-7	CASSYGRAAEQYF	TGTGCCAGCAGTTACGGGAGGGCGGCCGAGCAGTACTTC
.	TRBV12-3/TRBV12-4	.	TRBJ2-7	CASSLGIDYEQYF	TGTGCCAGCAGTTTGGGCATAGACTACGAGCAGTACTTC
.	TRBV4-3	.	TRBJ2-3	CASSLQVGTDTQYF	TGCGCCAGCAGCTTACAAGTTGGCACAGATACGCAGTATTTT
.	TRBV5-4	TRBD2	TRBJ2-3	CASSFGLGTDTQYF	TGTGCCAGCAGCTTTGGACTAGGAACAGATACGCAGTATTTT
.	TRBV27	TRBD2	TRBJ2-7	CASSYSGRHSYEQYF	TGTGCCAGCAGTTACAGCGGGAGGCACTCCTACGAGCAGTACTTC
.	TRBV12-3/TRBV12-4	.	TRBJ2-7	CASSGPAGYEQYF	TGTGCCAGCAGCGGACCGGCGGGCTACGAGCAGTACTTC
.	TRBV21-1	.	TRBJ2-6	CASSKGQHSDRNSGANVLTF	TGTGCCAGCAGCAAAGGACAGCACAGCGACAGAAACTCTGGGGCCAACGTCCTGACTTTC
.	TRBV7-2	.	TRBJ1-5	CASSFYSNQPQHF	TGTGCCAGCAGCTTTTATAGCAATCAGCCCCAGCATTTT
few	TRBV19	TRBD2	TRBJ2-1	CASSTRLAGDVSEQFF	TGTGCCAGTAGTACAAGGCTAGCGGGAGACGTCAGCGAGCAGTTCTTC
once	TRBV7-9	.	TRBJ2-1	CASSLTTGTGQFF	TGTGCCAGCAGCTTAACCACCGGGACGGGTCAGTTCTTC
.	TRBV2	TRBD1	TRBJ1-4	CASKRGQGNEKLFF	TGTGCCAGCAAACGGGGACAGGGTAATGAAAAACTGTTTTTT
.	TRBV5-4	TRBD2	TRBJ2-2	CASENGRASGETGELFF	TGTGCCAGCGAAAACGGGCGGGCTAGCGGGGAGACCGGGGAGCTGTTTTTT
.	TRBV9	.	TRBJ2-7	CASSVGRRDEQYF	TGTGCCAGCAGCGTAGGGAGAAGAGACGAGCAGTACTTC